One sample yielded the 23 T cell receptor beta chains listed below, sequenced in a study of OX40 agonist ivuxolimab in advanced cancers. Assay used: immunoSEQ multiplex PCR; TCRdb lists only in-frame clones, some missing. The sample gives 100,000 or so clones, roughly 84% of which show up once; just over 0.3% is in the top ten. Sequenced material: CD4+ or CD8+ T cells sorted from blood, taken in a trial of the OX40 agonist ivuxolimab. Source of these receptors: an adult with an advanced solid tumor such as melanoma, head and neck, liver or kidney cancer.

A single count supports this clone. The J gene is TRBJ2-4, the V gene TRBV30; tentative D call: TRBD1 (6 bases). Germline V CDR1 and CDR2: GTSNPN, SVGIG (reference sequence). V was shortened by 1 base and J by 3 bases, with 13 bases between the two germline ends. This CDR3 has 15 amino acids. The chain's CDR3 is CAWSGIGGGKNIQYF. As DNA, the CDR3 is TGTGCCTGGAGTGGGATTGGGGGCGGCAAAAACATTCAGTACTTC.

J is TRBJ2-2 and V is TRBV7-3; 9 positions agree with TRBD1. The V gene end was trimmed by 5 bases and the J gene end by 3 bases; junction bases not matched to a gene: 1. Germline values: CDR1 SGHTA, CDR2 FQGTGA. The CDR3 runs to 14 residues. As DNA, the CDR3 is TGTGCCAGCAGCCGGGACAGGGACACCGGGGAGCTGTTTTTT. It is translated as CASSRDRDTGELFF.

The CDR3 spells CASSLGTGGVRQETQYF. CDR3 DNA: TGTGCCAGCAGCTTAGGGACAGGCGGGGTGCGTCAAGAGACCCAGTACTTC. This sequence joins TRBV7-2 and TRBJ2-5, with a tentative D call TRBD1 (7 bases). V lost 1 base to trimming and J lost 2 bases, with 17 bases between them. The germline V gene has CDR1 SGHTA and CDR2 FQGNSA. This CDR3 is 17 amino acids long.

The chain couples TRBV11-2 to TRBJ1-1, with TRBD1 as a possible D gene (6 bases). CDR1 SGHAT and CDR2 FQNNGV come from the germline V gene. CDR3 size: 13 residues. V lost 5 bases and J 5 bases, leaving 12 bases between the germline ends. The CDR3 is CASSRTGLTEAFF. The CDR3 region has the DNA TGTGCCAGCAGCAGAACAGGGCTGACTGAAGCTTTCTTT.

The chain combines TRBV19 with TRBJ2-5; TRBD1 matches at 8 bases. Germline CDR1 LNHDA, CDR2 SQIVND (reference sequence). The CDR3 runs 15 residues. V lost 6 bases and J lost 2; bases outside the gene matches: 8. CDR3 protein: CASSTDRGGQETQYF. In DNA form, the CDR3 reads TGTGCCAGTAGCACAGACAGGGGCGGACAAGAGACCCAGTACTTC. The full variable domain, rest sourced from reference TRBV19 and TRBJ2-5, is DGGITQSPKYLFRKEGQNVTLSCEQNLNHDAMYWYRQDPGQGLRLIYYSQIVNDFQKGDIAEGYSVSREKKESFPLTVTSAQKNPTAFYLCASSTDRGGQETQYFGPGTRLLVL.

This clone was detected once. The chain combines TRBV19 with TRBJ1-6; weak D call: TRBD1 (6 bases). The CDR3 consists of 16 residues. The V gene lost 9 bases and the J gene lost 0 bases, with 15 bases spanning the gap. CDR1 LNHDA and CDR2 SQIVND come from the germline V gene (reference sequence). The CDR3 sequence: CASTGTPSSYNSPLHF. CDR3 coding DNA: TGTGCCAGCACCGGGACACCAAGCTCCTATAATTCACCCCTCCACTTT.

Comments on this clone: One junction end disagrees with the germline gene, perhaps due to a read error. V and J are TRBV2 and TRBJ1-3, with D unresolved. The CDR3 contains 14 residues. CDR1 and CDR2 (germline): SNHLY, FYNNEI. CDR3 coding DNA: TGTGCCAGCAGGGAAGGCTTCTCTGGAAACACCATATATTTT. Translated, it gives CASREGFSGNTIYF.

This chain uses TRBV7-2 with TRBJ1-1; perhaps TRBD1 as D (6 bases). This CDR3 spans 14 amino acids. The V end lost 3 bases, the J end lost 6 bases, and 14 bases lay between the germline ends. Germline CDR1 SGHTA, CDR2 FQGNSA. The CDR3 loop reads CASSFRTTGAEAFF. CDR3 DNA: TGTGCCAGCAGCTTTAGGACGACAGGCGCTGAAGCTTTCTTT.

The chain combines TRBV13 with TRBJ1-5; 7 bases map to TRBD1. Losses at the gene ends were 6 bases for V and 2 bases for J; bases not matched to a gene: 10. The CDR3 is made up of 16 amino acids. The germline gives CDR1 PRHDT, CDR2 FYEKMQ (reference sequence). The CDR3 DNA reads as TGTGCCAGCAGTGAGGGGGCGATCCCTGGCAATCAGCCCCAGCATTTT. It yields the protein CASSEGAIPGNQPQHF.

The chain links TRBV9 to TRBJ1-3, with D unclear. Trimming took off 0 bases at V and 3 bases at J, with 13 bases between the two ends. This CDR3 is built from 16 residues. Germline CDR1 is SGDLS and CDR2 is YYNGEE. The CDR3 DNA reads TGTGCCAGCAGCGTAGTCGAGGGTCGCCGTGGAAACACCATATATTTT. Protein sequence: CASSVVEGRRGNTIYF.

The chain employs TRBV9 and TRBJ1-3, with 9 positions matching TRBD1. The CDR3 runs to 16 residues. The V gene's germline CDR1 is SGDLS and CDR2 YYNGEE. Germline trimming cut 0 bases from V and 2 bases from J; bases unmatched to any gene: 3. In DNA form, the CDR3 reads TGTGCCAGCAGCGTAGGTACAGGGGGCACTGGAAACACCATATATTTT. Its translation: CASSVGTGGTGNTIYF.

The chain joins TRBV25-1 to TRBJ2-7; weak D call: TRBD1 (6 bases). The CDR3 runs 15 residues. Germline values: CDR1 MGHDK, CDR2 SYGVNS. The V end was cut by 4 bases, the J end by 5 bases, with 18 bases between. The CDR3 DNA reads TGTGCCAGCAGTGGCTACGGACAGTCCGCCGACGAGCAGTACTTC. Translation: CASSGYGQSADEQYF.

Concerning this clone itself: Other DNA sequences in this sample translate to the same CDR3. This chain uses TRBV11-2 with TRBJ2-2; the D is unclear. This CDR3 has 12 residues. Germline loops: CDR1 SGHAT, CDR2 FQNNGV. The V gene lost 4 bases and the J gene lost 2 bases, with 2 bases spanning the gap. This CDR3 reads CASSSNTGELFF. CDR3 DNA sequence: TGTGCCAGCAGCTCCAACACCGGGGAGCTGTTTTTT.

The DNA of the CDR3 is TGTGCCAGCTCCCCCCAGAGACCCACACGGGATTCCTACAATGAGCAGTTCTTC. It is translated as CASSPQRPTRDSYNEQFF. The chain couples TRBV18 to TRBJ2-1; D possibly corresponds to TRBD2 (5 bases). Germline values: CDR1 KGHSH, CDR2 LQKENI. The CDR3 sequence is 18 residues long. Trimming took 6 bases from V and 1 from J, leaving 22 bases between them.

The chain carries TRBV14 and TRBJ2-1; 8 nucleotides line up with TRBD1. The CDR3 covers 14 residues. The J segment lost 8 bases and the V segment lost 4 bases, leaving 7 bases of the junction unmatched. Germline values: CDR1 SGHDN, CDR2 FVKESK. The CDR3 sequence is CASSRDRILDEQFF. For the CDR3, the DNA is TGTGCCAGCAGCCGGGACAGGATTCTCGATGAGCAGTTCTTC.

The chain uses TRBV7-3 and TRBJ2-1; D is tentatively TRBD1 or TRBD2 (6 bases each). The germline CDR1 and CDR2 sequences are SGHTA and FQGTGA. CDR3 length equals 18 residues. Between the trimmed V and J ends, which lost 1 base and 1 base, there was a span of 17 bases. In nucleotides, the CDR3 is TGTGCCAGCAGCTTAATCCCCCCCCGGGGGCGGTCCTACAATGAGCAGTTCTTC. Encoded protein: CASSLIPPRGRSYNEQFF.

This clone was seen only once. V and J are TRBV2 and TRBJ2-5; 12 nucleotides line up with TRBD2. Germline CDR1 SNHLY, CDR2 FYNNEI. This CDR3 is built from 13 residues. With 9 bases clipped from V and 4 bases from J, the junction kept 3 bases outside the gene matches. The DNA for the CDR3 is TGTGCCAGGAGGACTAGCGGGACAGAGACCCAGTACTTC. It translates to CARRTSGTETQYF.

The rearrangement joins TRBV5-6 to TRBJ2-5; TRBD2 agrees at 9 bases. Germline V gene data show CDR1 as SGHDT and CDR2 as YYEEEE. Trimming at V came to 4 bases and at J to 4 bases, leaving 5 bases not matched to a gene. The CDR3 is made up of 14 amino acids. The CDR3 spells CASSLLRGGETQYF. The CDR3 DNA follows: TGTGCCAGCAGCCTCTTGCGGGGGGGAGAGACCCAGTACTTC.

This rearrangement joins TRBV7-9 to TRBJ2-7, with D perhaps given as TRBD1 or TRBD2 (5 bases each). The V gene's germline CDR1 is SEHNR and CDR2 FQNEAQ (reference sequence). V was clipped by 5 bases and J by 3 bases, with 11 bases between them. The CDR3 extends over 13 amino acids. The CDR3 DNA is TGTGCCAGCAGCGGGGACGCCCACTACGAGCAGTACTTC. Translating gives CASSGDAHYEQYF.

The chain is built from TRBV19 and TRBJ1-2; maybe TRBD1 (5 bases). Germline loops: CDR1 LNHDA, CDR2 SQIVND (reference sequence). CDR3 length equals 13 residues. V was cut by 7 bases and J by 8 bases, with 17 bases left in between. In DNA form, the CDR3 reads TGTGCCAGTACCATTGACAGCAAGGGGGGCTACACCTTC. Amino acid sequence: CASTIDSKGGYTF.

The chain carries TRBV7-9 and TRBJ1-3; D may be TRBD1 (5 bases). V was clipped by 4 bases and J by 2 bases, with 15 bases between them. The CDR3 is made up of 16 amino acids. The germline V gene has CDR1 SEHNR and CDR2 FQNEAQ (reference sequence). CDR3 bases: TGTGCCAGCAGCTACCGCGCGACAGTGCCTGGAAACACCATATATTTT. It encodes CASSYRATVPGNTIYF.

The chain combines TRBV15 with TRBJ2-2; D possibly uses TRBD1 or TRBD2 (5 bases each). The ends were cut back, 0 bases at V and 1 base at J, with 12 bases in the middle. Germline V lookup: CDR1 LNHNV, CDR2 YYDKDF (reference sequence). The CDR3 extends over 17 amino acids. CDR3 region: CATSREGRSMNTGELFF. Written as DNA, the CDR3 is TGTGCCACCAGCAGAGAGGGACGCAGTATGAACACCGGGGAGCTGTTTTTT.

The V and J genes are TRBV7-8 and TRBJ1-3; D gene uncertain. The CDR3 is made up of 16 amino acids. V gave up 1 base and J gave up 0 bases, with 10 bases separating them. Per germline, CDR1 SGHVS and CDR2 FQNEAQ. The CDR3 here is CASSLGAVFSGNTIYF. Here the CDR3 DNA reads TGTGCCAGCAGCTTAGGGGCAGTCTTCTCTGGAAACACCATATATTTT. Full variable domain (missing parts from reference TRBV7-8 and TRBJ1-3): GAGVSQSPRYKVAKRGQDVALRCDPISGHVSLFWYQQALGQGPEFLTYFQNEAQLDKSGLPSDRFFAERPEGSVSTLKIQRTQQEDSAVYLCASSLGAVFSGNTIYFGEGSWLTVV.